The 23 T cell receptor beta chains given below trace back to one sample, sequenced in a study of shared clonotypes between healthy human individuals. Profiling relied on immunoSEQ multiplex PCR, and the TCRdb table lists in-frame clones only, not all of them. The sample gives fewer than 1 million clones, about 96% of which show up once; roughly 0.23% is in the top ten. Naive CD8 populations comprised CD45RO-negative cells positively selected for CCR7, excluding terminally differentiated effector memory CD45RA+ cells. Sequencing was carried out using naive CD8+ T cells sorted from blood. The receptor source for this set is a man aged 30-40 years in good health.

Only one count was recorded for this clone. The chain combines TRBV27 with TRBJ2-5; D is ambiguous. Trimming took 8 bases from V and 0 from J, leaving 4 bases between them. The CDR3 spans 11 residues. In germline, CDR1 is MNHEY, CDR2 SMNVEV (reference sequence). In DNA form, the CDR3 reads TGTGCCAGCGGGTACCAAGAGACCCAGTACTTC. It is translated as CASGYQETQYF.

The chain employs TRBV6-5 and TRBJ2-1; 12 positions agree with TRBD2. CDR1 is MNHEY, CDR2 SVGAGI, per germline. The CDR3 sequence is 14 residues long. Trimming took 6 bases from V and 7 from J; bases not matched to a gene: 4. CDR3 loop: CASRRLAGENEQFF. Here the CDR3 DNA reads TGTGCCAGCAGAAGACTAGCGGGAGAGAATGAGCAGTTCTTC.

This chain uses TRBV5-4 with TRBJ2-6; 10 nucleotides line up with TRBD2. The CDR3 runs to 17 residues. CDR1 SGHNT and CDR2 YYREEE come from the germline V gene (reference sequence). The J segment lost 2 bases and the V segment lost 1 base, leaving 3 bases of the junction unmatched. The CDR3 spells CASSLHLAGAGANVLTF. Here the CDR3 DNA reads TGTGCCAGCAGCTTGCATCTAGCGGGGGCTGGGGCCAACGTCCTGACTTTC.

In DNA form, the CDR3 reads TGTGCCAGCACATGGGACAGGGGAATCGGGGAGCTGTTTTTT. It encodes CASTWDRGIGELFF. The chain combines TRBV28 with TRBJ2-2; 10 bases agree with TRBD1. The V and J ends lost 7 bases and 7 bases, in that order; junction bases with no gene match: 6. Looked up from germline, CDR1 is MDHEN and CDR2 is SYDVKM. The CDR3 is 14 residues long.

The chain employs TRBV29-1 and TRBJ2-2, with a possible D match to TRBD1 (5 bases). Germline lookup yields CDR1 SQVTM and CDR2 ANQGSEA. V was clipped by 6 bases and J by 4 bases, with 15 bases between them. The length of the CDR3 is 14 residues. The CDR3: CSVYSSGFTGELFF. CDR3 DNA: TGCAGCGTCTACTCCTCAGGGTTCACCGGGGAGCTGTTTTTT.

This clone was detected only once. V is TRBV7-9 and J is TRBJ2-1, with D possibly being TRBD1 (5 bases). In germline, CDR1 is SEHNR, CDR2 FQNEAQ (reference sequence). V shed 4 bases and J shed 8 bases, with 12 bases lying between them. This CDR3 is 13 amino acids long. The DNA of the CDR3 is TGTGCCAGCAGCTCCCCACAGGTGGATGAGCAGTTCTTC. It specifies CASSSPQVDEQFF.

V is TRBV13 and J is TRBJ2-3, with 13 bases identical to TRBD2. CDR1 PRHDT and CDR2 FYEKMQ come from the germline V gene (reference sequence). V shed 5 bases and J 4 bases; nucleotides not matched to a gene: 6. The CDR3 has 16 residues. The CDR3 coding sequence is TGTGCCAGCAGCCACTGGACTAGCGGGAGTCCAGATACGCAGTATTTT. Encoded protein: CASSHWTSGSPDTQYF.

CDR3: CASSLWASRYAGNTIYF. The CDR3 nucleotides read TGTGCCAGCAGTTTGTGGGCGAGCAGATACGCTGGAAACACCATATATTTT. The chain uses TRBV28 and TRBJ1-3; no definite D call. This CDR3 has 17 residues. Germline V CDR1 and CDR2: MDHEN, SYDVKM. Between the trimmed V and J ends, which lost 3 bases and 2 bases, there was a span of 17 bases.

The rearrangement uses TRBV27 and TRBJ2-3, with D possibly called TRBD1 or TRBD2 (5 bases each). Germline loops: CDR1 MNHEY, CDR2 SMNVEV (reference sequence). The CDR3 consists of 14 residues. Trimming shortened V by 5 bases and J by 2 bases, and 11 bases separated the two germline ends. The CDR3 coding sequence is TGTGCCAGCAGTCGCCGGGACGACACAGATACGCAGTATTTT. Amino acids: CASSRRDDTDTQYF.

The V and J genes are TRBV29-1 and TRBJ2-1; unclear D gene. CDR3 length equals 12 residues. Germline V gene sequence: CDR1 SQVTM, CDR2 ANQGSEA. Trimming removed 6 bases at V and 5 bases at J, with 11 bases between. This chain's CDR3 is CSVAFRDNEQFF. The CDR3 nucleotides read TGCAGCGTCGCGTTTCGGGACAATGAGCAGTTCTTC.

This chain links TRBV4-2 with TRBJ2-1, with D possibly being TRBD2 (5 bases). The germline V and J ends were trimmed by 4 bases and 6 bases, with 13 bases remaining between them. CDR3 length: 14 residues. Germline assignment: CDR1 LGHNA and CDR2 YNFKEQ. Written as DNA, the CDR3 is TGTGCCAGCAGCCTCGCTCGGGCGGGCAATGAGCAGTTCTTC. Translating gives CASSLARAGNEQFF.

This clone has a single count. The V and J genes are TRBV4-2 and TRBJ1-5; D is perhaps TRBD1 (5 bases). Trimming took off 4 bases at V and 6 bases at J, with 10 bases between the two ends. Germline loops: CDR1 LGHNA, CDR2 YNFKEQ. This CDR3 region has 13 residues. CDR3 bases: TGTGCCAGCAGCCTCGGGGCCCCTCAGCCCCAGCATTTT. Protein: CASSLGAPQPQHF.

The chain combines TRBV4-1 with TRBJ2-7; TRBD2 agrees at 11 bases. This CDR3 has 15 amino acids. With V trimmed by 1 base and J by 5 bases, 4 bases remained unmatched. Germline V gene sequence: CDR1 MGHRA, CDR2 YSYEKL. CDR3 sequence: CASSQVMTSGDEQYF. CDR3 nucleotide sequence: TGCGCCAGCAGCCAAGTCATGACTAGCGGGGACGAGCAGTACTTC.

V usage is TRBV5-8 and J usage is TRBJ1-4, with a possible D match to TRBD1 (6 bases). CDR3 length: 15 residues. Germline CDR1 reads SGHTS; CDR2 reads YDEGEE. The V gene lost 4 bases and the J gene lost 8 bases, with 18 bases spanning the gap. The DNA of the CDR3 is TGTGCCAGCAGCACGTACAGGGATGGACGAGAAAAACTGTTTTTT. Translating it yields CASSTYRDGREKLFF.

This rearrangement joins TRBV19 to TRBJ2-1; D remains unclear. Germline CDR1 LNHDA, CDR2 SQIVND (reference sequence). CDR3 length: 13 residues. The germline V and J ends were trimmed by 3 bases and 7 bases, with 10 bases remaining between them. In DNA form, the CDR3 reads TGTGCCAGTAGTATGAAAGGTTATAATGAGCAGTTCTTC. Translated, it gives CASSMKGYNEQFF.

This clone is a singleton in its sample. This specimen includes other DNA sequences encoding the same CDR3. The DNA for the CDR3 is TGTGCCAGCAGCTTAGGTGACAATGAGCAGTTCTTC. It specifies CASSLGDNEQFF. The rearrangement joins TRBV11-2 to TRBJ2-1; D gene uncertain. In germline, CDR1 is SGHAT, CDR2 FQNNGV. Trimming took off 1 base at V and 5 bases at J, with 3 bases between the two ends. The CDR3 consists of 12 residues.

The J gene is TRBJ2-7, the V gene TRBV4-1; 15 bases match TRBD2. The CDR3 totals 16 residues. J was trimmed by 2 bases and V by 4 bases; bases with no gene match: 3. Germline lookup yields CDR1 MGHRA and CDR2 YSYEKL. The CDR3 loop is CASSPRTSGRAYEQYF. The DNA for the CDR3 is TGCGCCAGCAGCCCTCGGACTAGCGGGAGGGCCTACGAGCAGTACTTC.

This clone was counted once. In the same sample, other DNA sequences code for this CDR3. This rearrangement joins TRBV20-1 to TRBJ2-1, with unresolved D. This CDR3 region has 11 residues. Germline values: CDR1 DFQATT, CDR2 SNEGSKA (reference sequence). The V end lost 0 bases, the J end lost 4 bases, and 1 base lay between the germline ends. The chain's CDR3 is CSARDYNEQFF. Written as DNA, the CDR3 is TGCAGTGCTAGAGATTACAATGAGCAGTTCTTC.

The rearrangement joins TRBV11-2 to TRBJ2-5, with D uncertain. In germline, CDR1 is SGHAT, CDR2 FQNNGV. There are 16 residues in the CDR3. V was clipped by 1 base and J by 2 bases, with 14 bases between them. CDR3 nucleotides: TGTGCCAGCAGCTTAGGCCCGCCGAACATTCAAGAGACCCAGTACTTC. It encodes CASSLGPPNIQETQYF.

This chain connects TRBV7-2 to TRBJ2-7; D gene uncertain. The CDR3 is made up of 14 amino acids. V shed 1 base and J shed 5 bases, with 12 bases lying between them. In germline, CDR1 is SGHTA, CDR2 FQGNSA. The CDR3 loop is CASSLELESHEQYF. The CDR3 nucleotides read TGTGCCAGCAGCTTAGAGTTGGAGTCCCACGAGCAGTACTTC.

The chain employs TRBV7-9 and TRBJ2-7, with TRBD2 as a possible D gene (6 bases). The CDR3 consists of 13 residues. Trimming left V 8 bases short and J 0 bases short, with 11 bases between. Germline loops: CDR1 SEHNR, CDR2 FQNEAQ (reference sequence). This CDR3 is CASGYGGSYEQYF. The CDR3 DNA is TGTGCCAGCGGGTACGGGGGCTCCTACGAGCAGTACTTC.

The chain combines TRBV6-5 with TRBJ1-1; tentatively, D is TRBD1 (5 bases). Germline V gene sequence: CDR1 MNHEY, CDR2 SVGAGI. Trimming pared 5 bases from V and 2 bases from J, leaving 12 bases between. This CDR3 is 14 amino acids long. CDR3 DNA: TGTGCCAGCAGTCAAACAGGAGCCAACACTGAAGCTTTCTTT. It codes for CASSQTGANTEAFF.

V is TRBV13 and J is TRBJ2-7, with 8 bases identical to TRBD2. The germline gives CDR1 PRHDT, CDR2 FYEKMQ (reference sequence). Trimming cost V 3 bases and J 4 bases; bases outside gene matches: 11. This CDR3 has 16 amino acids. CDR3 nucleotides: TGTGCCAGCAGCTTGGTGCGAGCGGGAGATCTATACGAGCAGTACTTC. It encodes CASSLVRAGDLYEQYF.